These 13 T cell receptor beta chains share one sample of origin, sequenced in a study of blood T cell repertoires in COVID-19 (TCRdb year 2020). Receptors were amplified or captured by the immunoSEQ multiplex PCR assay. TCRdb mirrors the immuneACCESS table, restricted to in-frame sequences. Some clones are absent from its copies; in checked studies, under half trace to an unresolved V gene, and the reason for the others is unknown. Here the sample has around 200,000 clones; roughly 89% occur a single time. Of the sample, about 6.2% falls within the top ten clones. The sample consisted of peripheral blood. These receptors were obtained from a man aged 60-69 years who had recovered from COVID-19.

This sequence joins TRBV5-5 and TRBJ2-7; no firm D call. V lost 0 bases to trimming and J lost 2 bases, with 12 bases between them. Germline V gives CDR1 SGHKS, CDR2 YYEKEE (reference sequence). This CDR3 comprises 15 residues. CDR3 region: CASSLDVGSPYEQYF. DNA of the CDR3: TGTGCCAGCAGCTTGGACGTCGGTTCCCCCTACGAGCAGTACTTC.

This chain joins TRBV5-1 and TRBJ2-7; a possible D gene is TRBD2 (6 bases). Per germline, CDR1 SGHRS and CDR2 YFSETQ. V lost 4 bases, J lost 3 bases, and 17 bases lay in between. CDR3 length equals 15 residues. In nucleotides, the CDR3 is TGCGCCAGCAGCCCCCTTCAGATCGGGGGCTACGAGCAGTACTTC. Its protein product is CASSPLQIGGYEQYF. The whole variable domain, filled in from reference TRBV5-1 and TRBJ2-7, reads KAGVTQTPRYLIKTRGQQVTLSCSPISGHRSVSWYQQTPGQGLQFLFEYFSETQRNKGNFPGRFSGRQFSNSRSEMNVSTLELGDSALYLCASSPLQIGGYEQYFGPGTRLTVT.

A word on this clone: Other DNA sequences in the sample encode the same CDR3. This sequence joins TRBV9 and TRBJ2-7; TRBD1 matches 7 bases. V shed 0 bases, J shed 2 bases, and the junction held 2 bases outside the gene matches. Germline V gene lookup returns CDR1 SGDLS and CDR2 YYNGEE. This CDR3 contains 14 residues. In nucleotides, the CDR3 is TGTGCCAGCAGCGTAGGAGACAGGGCCTACGAGCAGTACTTC. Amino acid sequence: CASSVGDRAYEQYF.

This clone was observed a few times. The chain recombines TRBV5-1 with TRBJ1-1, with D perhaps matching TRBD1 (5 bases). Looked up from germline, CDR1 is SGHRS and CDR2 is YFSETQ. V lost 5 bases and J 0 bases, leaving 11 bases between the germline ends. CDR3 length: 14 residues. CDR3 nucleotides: TGCGCCAGCAGGCGGACACCTTTGAACACTGAAGCTTTCTTT. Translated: CASRRTPLNTEAFF.

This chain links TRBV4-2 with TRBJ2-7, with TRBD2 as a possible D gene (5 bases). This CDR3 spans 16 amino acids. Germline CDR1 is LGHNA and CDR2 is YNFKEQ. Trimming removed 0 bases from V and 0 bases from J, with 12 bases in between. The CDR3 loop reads CASSQDSVAPSYEQYF. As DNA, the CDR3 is TGTGCCAGCAGCCAAGATTCGGTAGCGCCCTCCTACGAGCAGTACTTC.

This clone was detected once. The CDR3 nucleotides are TGTGCCACCAGTTCCTCCTTTGACGGGAGTCAACTGTACGAGCAGTACTTC. Its protein is CATSSSFDGSQLYEQYF. The chain recombines TRBV24-1 with TRBJ2-7; D perhaps matches TRBD2 (6 bases). Germline assignment: CDR1 KGHDR and CDR2 SFDVKD. Trimming took off 6 bases at V and 4 bases at J, with 24 bases between the two ends. This CDR3 spans 17 amino acids.

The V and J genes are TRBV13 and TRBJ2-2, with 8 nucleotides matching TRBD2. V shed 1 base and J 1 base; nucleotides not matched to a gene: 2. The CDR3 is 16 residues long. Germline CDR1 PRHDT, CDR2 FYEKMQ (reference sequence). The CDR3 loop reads CASSLDSGGNTGELFF. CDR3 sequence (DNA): TGTGCCAGCAGCTTAGACAGCGGGGGGAACACCGGGGAGCTGTTTTTT.

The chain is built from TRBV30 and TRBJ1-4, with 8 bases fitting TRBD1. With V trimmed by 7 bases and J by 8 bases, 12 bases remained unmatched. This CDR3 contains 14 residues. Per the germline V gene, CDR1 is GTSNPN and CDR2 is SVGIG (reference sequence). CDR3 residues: CASGPGGIREKLFF. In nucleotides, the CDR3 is TGTGCCTCGGGCCCAGGGGGCATACGAGAAAAACTGTTTTTT.

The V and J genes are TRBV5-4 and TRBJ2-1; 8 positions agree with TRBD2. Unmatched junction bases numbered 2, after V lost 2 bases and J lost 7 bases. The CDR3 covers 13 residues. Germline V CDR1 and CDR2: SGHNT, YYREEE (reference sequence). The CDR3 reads CASSFGGGNEQFF. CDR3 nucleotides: TGTGCCAGCAGCTTCGGCGGGGGGAATGAGCAGTTCTTC.

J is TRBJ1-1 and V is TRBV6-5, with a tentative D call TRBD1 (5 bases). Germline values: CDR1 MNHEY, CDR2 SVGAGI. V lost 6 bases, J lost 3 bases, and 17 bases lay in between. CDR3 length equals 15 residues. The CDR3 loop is CASSSWGLLDTEAFF. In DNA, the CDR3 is TGTGCCAGCAGCTCCTGGGGACTCCTGGACACTGAAGCTTTCTTT.

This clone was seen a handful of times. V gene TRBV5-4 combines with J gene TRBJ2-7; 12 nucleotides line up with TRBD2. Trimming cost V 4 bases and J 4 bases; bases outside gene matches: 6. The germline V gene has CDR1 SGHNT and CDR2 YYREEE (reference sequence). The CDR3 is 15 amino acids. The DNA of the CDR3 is TGTGCCAGCAGCATGCTAGCGGGGGGGCTTTACGAGCAGTACTTC. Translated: CASSMLAGGLYEQYF.

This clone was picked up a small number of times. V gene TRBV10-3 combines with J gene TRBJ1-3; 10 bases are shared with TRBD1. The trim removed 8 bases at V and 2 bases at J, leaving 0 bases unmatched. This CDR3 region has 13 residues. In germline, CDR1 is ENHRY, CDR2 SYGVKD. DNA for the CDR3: TGTGCCATCGGACAGGGGGCTGGAAACACCATATATTTT. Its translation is CAIGQGAGNTIYF.

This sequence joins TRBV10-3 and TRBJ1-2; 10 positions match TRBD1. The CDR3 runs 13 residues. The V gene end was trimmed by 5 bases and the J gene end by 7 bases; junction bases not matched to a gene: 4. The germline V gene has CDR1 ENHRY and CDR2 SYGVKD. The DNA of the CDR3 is TGTGCCATCAGTTCCGGGACAGGGGTTGGCTACACCTTC. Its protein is CAISSGTGVGYTF.